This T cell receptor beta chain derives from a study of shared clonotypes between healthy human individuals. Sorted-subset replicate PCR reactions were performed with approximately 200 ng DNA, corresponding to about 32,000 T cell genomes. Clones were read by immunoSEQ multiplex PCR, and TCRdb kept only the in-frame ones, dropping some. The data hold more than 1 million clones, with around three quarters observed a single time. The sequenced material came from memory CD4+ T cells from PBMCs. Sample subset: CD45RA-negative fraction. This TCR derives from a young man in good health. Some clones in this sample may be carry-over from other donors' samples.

The CDR3 loop is CASRLTGTSGGGTQYF. CDR3 DNA sequence: TGTGCCAGCAGACTCACTGGGACTAGCGGGGGGGGCACCCAGTACTTC. This rearrangement joins TRBV25-1 to TRBJ2-5, with TRBD2 matching over 16 bases. Trimming took 6 bases from V and 8 from J; bases not matched to a gene: 9. CDR1 and CDR2 from the germline V gene are MGHDK and SYGVNS. This CDR3 contains 16 residues.